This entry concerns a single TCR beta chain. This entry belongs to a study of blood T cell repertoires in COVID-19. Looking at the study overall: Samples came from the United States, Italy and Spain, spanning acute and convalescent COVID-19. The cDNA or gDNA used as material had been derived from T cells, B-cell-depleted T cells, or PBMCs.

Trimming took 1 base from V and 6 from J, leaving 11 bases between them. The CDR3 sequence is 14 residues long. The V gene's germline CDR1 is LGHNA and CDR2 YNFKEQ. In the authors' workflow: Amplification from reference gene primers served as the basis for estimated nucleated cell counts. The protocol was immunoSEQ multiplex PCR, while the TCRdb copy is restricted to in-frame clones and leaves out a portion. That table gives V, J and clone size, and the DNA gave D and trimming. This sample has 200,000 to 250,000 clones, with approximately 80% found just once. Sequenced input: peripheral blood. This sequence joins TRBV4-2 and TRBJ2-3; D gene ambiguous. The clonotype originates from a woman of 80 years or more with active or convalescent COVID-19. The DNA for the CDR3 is TGTGCCAGCAGCCAAGGAACCACCAGTGATACGCAGTATTTT. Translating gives CASSQGTTSDTQYF.